Reported below is one T cell receptor beta chain. This clonotype has only a few counts. Which antigen it targets is not known. No much larger clone exists at a distance of one base, and base qualities are not known. The sample belongs to a study of T-cell memory formation after mild COVID-19 (dated by TCRdb to 2020 to 2023). With respect to the entire study: TCR sequence clusters from the two donors were largely donor specific. Longitudinal TCRalpha and TCRbeta repertoire sequencing tracked T-cell clones expanding and contracting after mild COVID-19 in two donors. Two young, previously healthy adult volunteers made up the cohort, one male and one female.

The instrument given in TCRdb is Illumina NovaSeq 6000. Using 5'RACE with constant-segment primers, TCRalpha and TCRbeta cDNA libraries were constructed, with sample barcodes and unique molecular identifiers added in the process. RNA was extracted from every sample with Trizol reagent. The libraries were amplified in two PCR steps, and the second step added a second sample barcode and Illumina TruSeq adapters. The libraries were sequenced on an Illumina NovaSeq using 2 x 150 bp paired-end reads. Under the source paper's analysis protocol: With migec v1.2.7, reads were demultiplexed and then collapsed into UMI-guided consensus sequences. Using mixcr v2.1.11, the UMI consensuses were aligned to TRA and TRB V and J templates and assembled into clonotypes. Clonotypes were classified as expanded or contracted when called significant by both edgeR and NoisET, with noise models trained on biological replicates. For edgeR calls, a false discovery rate-adjusted p below 0.01 and a log2 fold-change threshold of 1 were applied. PCA with hierarchical clustering of max-normalized trajectories of the 1000 most abundant clonotypes was used as exploratory dynamics analysis. The CD4 or CD8 phenotype of responding clones was assigned using the separately sequenced CD4+ and CD8+ repertoires. TCRdb took the public reads, trimmed them with fastp at Q25, ran MiXCR for clone calling and kept in-frame beta chains. Each CDR3 protein appears once, grouped with its most common genes and DNA. TCRdb, not the authors, supplied the V and J calls. The sample has about 110,000 distinct CDR3 sequences on record, 15% to 20% of them singletons. The leading ten clones occupy around 5.1% of the sample.

The CDR3 runs 16 residues from the cysteine to the phenylalanine. Just the 48-base CDR3 DNA is kept, in frame starting at base 1. CDR1 and CDR2 (SGHVS, FQNEAQ) derive from the germline V gene. V sheds 5 bases and J sheds 3 bases, leaving 18 bases between their ends. PBMCs were isolated by Ficoll-Paque density gradient centrifugation. Results the study describes overall, beyond this receptor: Clones contracting from day 15 to 85 had balanced CD4/CD8 phenotypes, while a second wave expanding from day 15 to 37 was biased towards CD4+. Contracting CD4+ clones were located mainly in the CM and EM memory subsets, whereas CD8+ clones were found to be enriched in EMRA. The second-wave clones that peaked on day 37 were not confirmed to be SARS-CoV-2 specific. Some responding clones were detected in pre-infection memory, suggesting pre-existing cross-reactive memory T cells joined the SARS-CoV-2 response. Only a couple of mild cases were covered in the study, and larger cohorts including severe cases with pre-infection samples were considered necessary.

In this chain, TRBV7-8 is recombined with TRBJ2-3; a tentative D match to TRBD1 spans 5 bases. Sequencing input: PBMCs or a T cell subset sorted from them (not recorded which). The receptor was isolated from a man aged 18 to 29 who had mild COVID-19 (a few samples of this study predate the infection). The sample titles of this study are shuffled in the database, so cell type and time point are left out; the donor was told from shared clones. CDR3 loop: CASSNRQSKGTDTQYF. The nucleotides are TGTGCCAGCAGCAATCGACAGTCCAAGGGGACAGATACGCAGTATTTT.